What follows is one T cell receptor beta chain and its context. The assay was immunoSEQ multiplex PCR, and TCRdb's table has in-frame clones only and misses some. The profile shows 120,000 or so clones, more than 60% of them singletons. This sample is part of a study of blood T cell repertoires in COVID-19. CDR1 and CDR2 (germline): SQVTM, ANQGSEA. V was cut by 5 bases and J by 4 bases, with 11 bases left in between. The CDR3 covers 13 residues. This sequence originates from a middle-aged man with acute or convalescent COVID-19. Sequencing was performed on peripheral blood. The chain recombines TRBV29-1 with TRBJ2-2; a weak D match, TRBD2 (5 bases). DNA of the CDR3: TGCAGCGTTCTCGGGAAGGGCACCGGGGAGCTGTTTTTT. Residues: CSVLGKGTGELFF.